This entry describes one TCR beta chain. The antigen is not known. The entry originates in a study of CD8 T cells in ankylosing spondylitis. Study-wide results and caveats: The clones that were linked to disease were reported to be significantly enriched in matched synovial fluid samples from ankylosing spondylitis patients. Previously reported in reactive arthritis synovial fluid and blood were some of the motif variants. For ankylosing spondylitis blood, a TCR beta motif of seven to nine highly homologous variants appeared characteristic.

Germline-derived CDR1 and CDR2 are MNHEY and SVGAGI. There are 17 residues in the CDR3. V lost 0 bases and J 2 bases, leaving 14 bases between the germline ends. 5'-RACE, quantitative and with molecular barcodes, yielded the TCR beta libraries. TCRdb reprocessed the 5' RACE reads via MiXCR and lists one record per CDR3 protein. This sample yields roughly 400,000 distinct CDR3 sequences, of which 20% to 25% are seen a single time; around 16% belongs to the top ten. The clonotype originates from a male donor with ankylosing spondylitis. The J gene is TRBJ1-5, the V gene TRBV6-5, with D unresolved. The sample was blood, either unsorted or a sorted T cell fraction (not recorded which). The CDR3 spells CASSYSNTGSGNQPQHF. DNA of the CDR3: TGTGCCAGCAGTTACTCGAATACGGGATCTGGCAATCAGCCCCAGCATTTT.